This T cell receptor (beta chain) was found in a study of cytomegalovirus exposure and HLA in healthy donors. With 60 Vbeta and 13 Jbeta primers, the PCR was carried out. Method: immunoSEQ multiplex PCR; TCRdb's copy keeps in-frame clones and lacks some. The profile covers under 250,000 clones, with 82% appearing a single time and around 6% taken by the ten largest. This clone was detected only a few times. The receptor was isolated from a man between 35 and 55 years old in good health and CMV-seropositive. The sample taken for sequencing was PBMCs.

The CDR3 sequence: CASSALGRQNTEAFF. The CDR3 DNA reads TGTGCCAGCTCAGCGTTGGGGCGGCAGAACACTGAAGCTTTCTTT. The chain recombines TRBV18 with TRBJ1-1; a weak D match, TRBD1 (5 bases). CDR3 length: 15 residues. The V and J ends lost 5 bases and 1 base respectively, with 14 bases between them. Germline CDR1 KGHSH, CDR2 LQKENI.